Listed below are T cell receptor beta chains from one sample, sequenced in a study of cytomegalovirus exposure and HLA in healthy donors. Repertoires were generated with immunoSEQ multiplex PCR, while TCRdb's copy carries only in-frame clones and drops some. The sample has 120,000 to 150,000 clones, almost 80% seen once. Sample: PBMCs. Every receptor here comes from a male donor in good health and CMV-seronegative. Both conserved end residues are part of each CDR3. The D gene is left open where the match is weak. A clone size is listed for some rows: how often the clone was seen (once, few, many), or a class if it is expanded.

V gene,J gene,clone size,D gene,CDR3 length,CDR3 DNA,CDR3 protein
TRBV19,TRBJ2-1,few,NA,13,TGTGCCAGTAGTATTATCCGGGGAAATGAGCAGTTCTTC,CASSIIRGNEQFF
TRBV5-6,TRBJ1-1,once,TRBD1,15,TGTGCCAGCAGCTTTAGGGGGCGTATGAACACTGAAGCTTTCTTT,CASSFRGRMNTEAFF
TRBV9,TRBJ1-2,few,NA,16,TGTGCCAGCAGCGTAGGCACGCAGGGACACTCCTATGGCTACACCTTC,CASSVGTQGHSYGYTF
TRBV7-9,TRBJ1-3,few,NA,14,TGTGCCAGCAGCTCGCAGGGGTCTGGAAACACCATATATTTT,CASSSQGSGNTIYF
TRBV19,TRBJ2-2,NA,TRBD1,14,TGTGCCAGTAGTACGGGACAGGGCACCGGGGAGCTGTTTTTT,CASSTGQGTGELFF
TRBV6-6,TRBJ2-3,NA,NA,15,TGTGCCAGCAGTTTGGAACAGGGCCGCACAGATACGCAGTATTTT,CASSLEQGRTDTQYF
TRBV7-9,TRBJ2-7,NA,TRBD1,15,TGTGCCAGCAGCTTAGTGCTGGGACAGGGACACGAGCAGTACTTC,CASSLVLGQGHEQYF
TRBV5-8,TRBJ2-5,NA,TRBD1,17,TGTGCCAGCAGCCGGGGGCTTAGGGGACAGGGGAAAGAGACCCAGTACTTC,CASSRGLRGQGKETQYF
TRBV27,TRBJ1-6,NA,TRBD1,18,TGTGTCAGCAGTTTATTTTGGACAGGGGGCTCCTATAATTCACCCCTCCACTTT,CVSSLFWTGGSYNSPLHF
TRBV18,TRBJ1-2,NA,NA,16,TGTGCCAGCTCACCACTATCTGAGGCCACCCCCTATGGCTACACCTTC,CASSPLSEATPYGYTF
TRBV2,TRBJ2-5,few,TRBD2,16,TGTGCCAGCAGTGAAGAGGGACTAGCGGGACGAGAGACCCAGTACTTC,CASSEEGLAGRETQYF
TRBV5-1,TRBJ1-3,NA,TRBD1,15,TGCGCCAGCAGCTCTTCTCAGGGGGCTGGAAACACCATATATTTT,CASSSSQGAGNTIYF
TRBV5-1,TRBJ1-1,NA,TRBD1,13,TGCGCCAGCAGCTTGGGACAGGGGGGGTCAGCTTTCTTT,CASSLGQGGSAFF
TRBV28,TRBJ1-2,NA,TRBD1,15,TGTGCCAGCAGTACCCGGGACAGGGTAAACTATGGCTACACCTTC,CASSTRDRVNYGYTF
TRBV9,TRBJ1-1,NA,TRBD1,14,TGTGCCAGCAGCGCACAGGGGGCGGTGGGTGAAGCTTTCTTT,CASSAQGAVGEAFF
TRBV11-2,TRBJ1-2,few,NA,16,TGTGCCAGCAGCTTAGCGGCAGGGTTGAGTTTATATGGCTACACCTTC,CASSLAAGLSLYGYTF
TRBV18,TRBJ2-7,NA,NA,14,TGTGCCAGCTCACCCAGAATGGACAACTACGAGCAGTACTTC,CASSPRMDNYEQYF
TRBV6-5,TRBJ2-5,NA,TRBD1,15,TGTGCCAGCAGTTACGGGACAGGGTCCCAAGAGACCCAGTACTTC,CASSYGTGSQETQYF
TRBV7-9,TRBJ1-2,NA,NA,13,TGTGCCAGCAGCCCGCGGGACAACTATGGCTACACCTTC,CASSPRDNYGYTF
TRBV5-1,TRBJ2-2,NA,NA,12,TGCGCCAGCAGTCCCGACACCGGGGAGCTGTTTTTT,CASSPDTGELFF
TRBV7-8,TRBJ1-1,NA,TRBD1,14,TGTGCCAGCAGCCCCCGACAGGGGAACACTGAAGCTTTCTTT,CASSPRQGNTEAFF
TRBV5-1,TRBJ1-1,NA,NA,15,TGCGCCAGCAGCCCCAAGCCTCAATCGAACACTGAAGCTTTCTTT,CASSPKPQSNTEAFF
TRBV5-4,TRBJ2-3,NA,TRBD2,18,TGTGCCAGCAGCTTGGGTGGCCTAGCGGGAGAAAGCACAGATACGCAGTATTTT,CASSLGGLAGESTDTQYF
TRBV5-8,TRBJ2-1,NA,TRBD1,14,TGTGCCAGCAGCTGGTTGACAGGGGGCGAGGGCTTGGTCTTC,CASSWLTGGEGLVF